This T cell receptor (beta chain) derives from a study of a mutant IDH1 vaccine in newly diagnosed glioma. Study information: Radiotherapy alone preceded vaccination by 4-6 weeks; alternatively, vaccination started with temozolomide cycles. Earlier treatment was radiotherapy, temozolomide, or both, with most getting both. Study outcomes and limitations: In approximately 92% of patients, immune responses induced by the vaccine occurred.

For this clone: Its antigen remains unknown.

The assay was immunoSEQ multiplex PCR, and TCRdb's table has in-frame clones only and misses some. The data show over 45,000 clones, 76% seen once. Germline CDR1 reads WNHNN; CDR2 reads SYGVQD (reference sequence). This CDR3 has 15 amino acids. V shed 2 bases and J 4 bases; nucleotides not matched to a gene: 2. Time point reported: week 35, safety follow-up. A single vaccine dose contained 300 ug of mutant IDH1 20-mer peptide, and topical imiquimod was used with it. In weeks 1, 3, 5, 7, 11, 15, 19 and 23, patients were immunized, eight times in all. The sequencing used PBMCs, collected from a glioma patient whose treatment included an IDH1 peptide vaccine. The chain combines TRBV10-1 with TRBJ2-1, with 10 bases identical to TRBD2. This clonotype was obtained from a man aged 35 to 55 with glioma. The CDR3 sequence: CASSEASGGYNEQFF. The CDR3 DNA reads as TGCGCCAGCAGTGAGGCTAGCGGGGGATACAATGAGCAGTTCTTC.